These 20 T cell receptor beta chains share one sample of origin, sequenced in a study of cytomegalovirus exposure and HLA in healthy donors. Researchers ran the PCR with 60 Vbeta and 13 Jbeta primers. Assay: immunoSEQ multiplex PCR; the TCRdb copy retains only in-frame clones and omits some. The table records tens of thousands of clones, roughly 84% of them present only once. The sequenced material came from PBMCs. These receptors were taken from a man under 40 in good health and CMV-seronegative.

The V and J genes are TRBV30 and TRBJ1-5; D is uncertain. This CDR3 contains 12 residues. Germline loops: CDR1 GTSNPN, CDR2 SVGIG (reference sequence). Trimming shortened V by 2 bases and J by 4 bases, and 6 bases separated the two germline ends. CDR3 nucleotides: TGTGCCTGGAGTACAGAGAATCAGCCCCAGCATTTT. As protein: CAWSTENQPQHF.

The chain employs TRBV4-1 and TRBJ1-2, with 8 bases aligning to TRBD1. In germline, CDR1 is MGHRA, CDR2 YSYEKL. V was pared by 3 bases and J by 5 bases, with 2 bases of the junction left unmatched. This CDR3 comprises 13 residues. CDR3 in amino acids: CASSHGQGYGYTF. DNA for the CDR3: TGCGCCAGCAGCCACGGACAGGGATATGGCTACACCTTC.

A single count supports this clone. J is TRBJ1-5 and V is TRBV18; no firm D call. The CDR3 length is 16 residues. V dropped 2 bases and J dropped 0 bases, with 11 bases sitting between them. CDR1 is KGHSH and CDR2 is LQKENI in the germline V gene. DNA for the CDR3: TGTGCCAGCTCACCAGAGGGAATTAATAGCAATCAGCCCCAGCATTTT. Encoded protein: CASSPEGINSNQPQHF.

The chain links TRBV4-1 to TRBJ1-1, with D possibly matching TRBD1 (6 bases). Germline-derived CDR1 and CDR2 are MGHRA and YSYEKL. V gave up 2 bases and J gave up 3 bases, with 10 bases separating them. The CDR3 loop spans 14 amino acids. The CDR3 spells CASSQNRADTEAFF. The CDR3 DNA sequence: TGCGCCAGCAGCCAAAACAGGGCGGACACTGAAGCTTTCTTT.

This chain's CDR3 is CASSLEDRIRPQHF. Written as DNA, the CDR3 is TGTGCCAGCAGTTTAGAGGACAGAATCAGGCCCCAGCATTTT. J is TRBJ1-5 and V is TRBV6-6, with D possibly matching TRBD1 (6 bases). CDR1 is MNHNY and CDR2 is SVGAGI in the germline V gene (reference sequence). V was trimmed by 4 bases and J by 9 bases, leaving 16 bases between them. The CDR3 has 14 residues.

The rearrangement joins TRBV4-3 to TRBJ2-2, with 11 bases that match TRBD1. CDR3 length equals 16 residues. CDR1 is LGHNA, CDR2 YSLEER, per germline. V trimming: 0 bases; J trimming: 5 bases; junction bases outside the gene matches: 2. CDR3 bases: TGCGCCAGCAGCCAAGATGGGACAGGGGGTACCGGGGAGCTGTTTTTT. Translation: CASSQDGTGGTGELFF.

The CDR3 bases are TGTGCCAGCAGTGGATTCGGGACTAGCATCCTCGAGCAGTACTTC. Translated, it gives CASSGFGTSILEQYF. The J gene is TRBJ2-7, the V gene TRBV6-6; TRBD2 agrees at 9 bases. V trimming: 5 bases; J trimming: 6 bases; junction bases outside the gene matches: 11. The CDR3 is 15 residues long. Germline V gives CDR1 MNHNY, CDR2 SVGAGI (reference sequence).

The V call is TRBV6-1, the J call TRBJ1-3; TRBD1 might be the D (6 bases). Trimming removed 1 base at V and 0 bases at J, with 16 bases between. The CDR3 has 18 amino acids. The germline V gene encodes CDR1 MNHNS and CDR2 SASEGT. CDR3: CASSEGGLGAFSGNTIYF. The CDR3 nucleotides are TGTGCCAGCAGTGAAGGCGGGCTGGGGGCGTTCTCTGGAAACACCATATATTTT.

The V and J genes are TRBV6-4 and TRBJ1-1; D ambiguous. Germline CDR1 is MRHNA and CDR2 is SNTAGT. V was clipped by 10 bases and J by 1 base, with 13 bases between them. The CDR3 has 13 amino acids. CDR3 in amino acids: CAISDMGNTEAFF. CDR3 DNA sequence: TGTGCCATCTCCGACATGGGGAACACTGAAGCTTTCTTT.

The chain has TRBV28 and TRBJ2-2, with TRBD1 as a possible D gene (6 bases). Germline lookup yields CDR1 MDHEN and CDR2 SYDVKM. The V end lost 8 bases, the J end lost 0 bases, and 10 bases lay between the germline ends. This CDR3 spans 14 amino acids. Written as DNA, the CDR3 is TGTGCCAGCGGCGAGGGGGCGAACACCGGGGAGCTGTTTTTT. Its translation is CASGEGANTGELFF.

This chain links TRBV28 with TRBJ2-1; TRBD2 matches 8 bases. CDR3 length equals 14 residues. V lost 6 bases to trimming and J lost 7 bases; unmatched junction nucleotides: 8. The germline V gene encodes CDR1 MDHEN and CDR2 SYDVKM. The CDR3 sequence is CASRVGGASNEQFF. In DNA form, the CDR3 reads TGTGCCAGCAGGGTCGGGGGGGCGAGTAATGAGCAGTTCTTC. Combining the CDR3 with reference TRBV28 and TRBJ2-1 gives the whole variable domain DVKVTQSSRYLVKRTGEKVFLECVQDMDHENMFWYRQDPGLGLRLIYFSYDVKMKEKGDIPEGYSVSREKKERFSLILESASTNQTSMYLCASRVGGASNEQFFGPGTRLTVL.

Concerning this clone: Other DNA sequences in this specimen translate into the identical CDR3. J is TRBJ2-7 and V is TRBV5-1; 9 nucleotides match TRBD1. The CDR3 spans 16 residues. Unmatched junction bases numbered 8, after V lost 0 bases and J lost 4 bases. Germline CDR1 reads SGHRS; CDR2 reads YFSETQ. CDR3 protein: CASSLAPGQGSYEQYF. In DNA form, the CDR3 reads TGCGCCAGCAGCTTGGCCCCGGGACAGGGAAGTTACGAGCAGTACTTC.

This chain's CDR3 is CASTRTQNTEAFF. The DNA for the CDR3 is TGTGCCAGCACCCGGACACAGAACACTGAAGCTTTCTTT. V gene TRBV2 combines with J gene TRBJ1-1, with a tentative D call TRBD1 (5 bases). With 7 bases removed from V and 1 base from J, the gap between germline ends came to 10 bases. The germline V gene encodes CDR1 SNHLY and CDR2 FYNNEI. CDR3 length: 13 residues.

The chain carries TRBV28 and TRBJ1-4; D ambiguous. The germline V and J ends were trimmed by 2 bases and 7 bases, with 5 bases remaining between them. The length of the CDR3 is 12 residues. Germline lookup yields CDR1 MDHEN and CDR2 SYDVKM. CDR3 nucleotides: TGTGCCAGCAGTTTAGTATTTGAAAAACTGTTTTTT. This gives the protein CASSLVFEKLFF.

This rearrangement joins TRBV30 to TRBJ1-6, with 7 positions matching TRBD1. Germline V gene data show CDR1 as GTSNPN and CDR2 as SVGIG (reference sequence). This CDR3 has 13 amino acids. Trimming removed 6 bases from V and 7 bases from J; junction bases left unmatched: 6. CDR3 nucleotides: TGTGCCTGTCTCAGGGGGGACAATTCACCCCTCCACTTT. It is translated as CACLRGDNSPLHF. Supplemented by reference TRBV30 and TRBJ1-6, the full variable domain reads SQTIHQWPATLVQPVGSPLSLECTVEGTSNPNLYWYRQAAGRGLQLLFYSVGIGQISSEVPQNLSASRPQDRQFILSSKKLLLSDSGFYLCACLRGDNSPLHFGNGTRLTVT.

This clone was counted once. This chain connects TRBV11-2 to TRBJ2-2; 9 nucleotides align to TRBD2. The length of the CDR3 is 17 residues. V gave up 5 bases and J gave up 2 bases; unmatched junction bases: 9. Germline CDR1 and CDR2: SGHAT and FQNNGV. Written as DNA, the CDR3 is TGTGCCAGCAGCCCCCTGAGCGGGGGGCCAAACACCGGGGAGCTGTTTTTT. Its protein product is CASSPLSGGPNTGELFF. Full variable domain (remainder filled in from reference TRBV11-2 and TRBJ2-2): EAGVAQSPRYKIIEKRQSVAFWCNPISGHATLYWYQQILGQGPKLLIQFQNNGVVDDSQLPKDRFSAERLKGVDSTLKIQPAKLEDSAVYLCASSPLSGGPNTGELFFGEGSRLTVL.

The chain couples TRBV12-5 to TRBJ1-2; 11 bases are shared with TRBD1. The CDR3 runs 16 residues. The ends lost 1 base at V and 6 bases at J; junction bases unmatched: 7. Germline CDR1 LGHNT, CDR2 FRNRAP. This chain's CDR3 is CASGLDFRTGGDGYTF. DNA of the CDR3: TGTGCTAGTGGTTTGGATTTCAGGACAGGGGGCGATGGCTACACCTTC.

This clone was detected only once. A read error may produce the germline difference seen at one junction end. The chain is built from TRBV18 and TRBJ2-7; TRBD2 matches 8 bases. Germline loops: CDR1 KGHSH, CDR2 LQKENI. CDR3 size: 15 residues. The CDR3 DNA sequence: TGTGCCAGCTCACCGTTGGGACTAGATTCCTCCGAGCAGTACTTC. Its translation: CASSPLGLDSSEQYF.

On this clone: The same CDR3 can be traced to other DNA sequences in this sample. CDR3 nucleotide sequence: TGTGCCAGCAGCGTAGGACAGGGGACATACAATGAGCAGTTCTTC. Protein: CASSVGQGTYNEQFF. V usage is TRBV9 and J usage is TRBJ2-1, with 8 bases lining up with TRBD1. V shed 0 bases and J 4 bases; nucleotides not matched to a gene: 3. The length of the CDR3 is 15 residues. Per germline, CDR1 SGDLS and CDR2 YYNGEE.

The sample holds one count of this clone. The rearrangement uses TRBV5-1 and TRBJ2-7; TRBD2 is a possible D gene (5 bases). CDR3 length equals 12 residues. In germline, CDR1 is SGHRS, CDR2 YFSETQ. V was clipped by 0 bases and J by 9 bases, with 10 bases between them. The CDR3: CASSLETGRQYF. The CDR3 bases are TGCGCCAGCAGCTTGGAAACGGGGAGGCAGTACTTC.